The source of this T cell receptor beta chain is a study of cytomegalovirus exposure and HLA in healthy donors. This clone has a handful of counts. Germline V gene lookup returns CDR1 MNHNS and CDR2 SASEGT. The CDR3 totals 15 residues. V lost 7 bases and J 9 bases, leaving 21 bases between the germline ends. The PCR ran on 60 Vbeta and 13 Jbeta primers. Repertoires were generated with immunoSEQ multiplex PCR, while TCRdb's copy carries only in-frame clones and drops some. The data hold 100,000 to 150,000 clones, with 75% to 85% observed a single time. The V and J genes are TRBV6-1 and TRBJ1-4; weak D call: TRBD1 (6 bases). This TCR came from a man between 35 and 55 years old in good health and CMV-seronegative. Sequencing input: PBMCs. This chain's CDR3 is CASTKGGEPAQKLFF. CDR3 DNA sequence: TGTGCCAGCACAAAGGGGGGGGAGCCTGCCCAAAAACTGTTTTTT.